The 11 T cell receptor beta chains reported below all come from one sample, sequenced in a study of shared T cell receptors in the human thymus. Profiled with immunoSEQ multiplex PCR; TCRdb holds only in-frame clones, not every one. The repertoire holds about 380,000 clones, with 95% as singletons. The sample taken for sequencing was thymocytes. Source of these receptors: a human donor.

The rearrangement links TRBV7-3 to TRBJ2-1; the match to TRBD2 covers 11 bases. Germline CDR1 is SGHTA and CDR2 is FQGTGA. V lost 5 bases, J lost 0 bases, and 6 bases stayed unmatched. The CDR3 runs 17 residues. CDR3 amino acids: CASSPGLAVSSYNEQFF. The CDR3 region has the DNA TGTGCCAGCAGCCCGGGACTAGCGGTGAGCTCCTACAATGAGCAGTTCTTC.

J is TRBJ2-3 and V is TRBV9, with TRBD2 matching over 7 bases. With V trimmed by 1 base and J by 0 bases, 2 bases remained unmatched. Germline loops: CDR1 SGDLS, CDR2 YYNGEE. CDR3 length: 15 amino acids. CDR3 nucleotide sequence: TGTGCCAGCAGCGTAAGCGGGATAAGCACAGATACGCAGTATTTT. Its protein product is CASSVSGISTDTQYF. Complete variable domain (other parts from reference TRBV9 and TRBJ2-3): DSGVTQTPKHLITATGQRVTLRCSPRSGDLSVYWYQQSLDQGLQFLIQYYNGEERAKGNILERFSAQQFPDLHSELNLSSLELGDSALYFCASSVSGISTDTQYFGPGTRLTVL.

The chain has TRBV5-4 and TRBJ2-2; 7 nucleotides align to TRBD2. CDR3 length: 17 residues. Germline V gene sequence: CDR1 SGHNT, CDR2 YYREEE (reference sequence). Trimming cost V 4 bases and J 3 bases; bases outside gene matches: 12. The CDR3 region has the DNA TGTGCCAGCAGCAATAGGGGACTACCTCGGGACACCGGGGAGCTGTTTTTT. Its translation is CASSNRGLPRDTGELFF.

The chain combines TRBV7-2 with TRBJ1-5; weak D call: TRBD1 (5 bases). V lost 4 bases to trimming and J lost 0 bases, with 19 bases between them. This CDR3 contains 18 residues. The germline V gene encodes CDR1 SGHTA and CDR2 FQGNSA. The CDR3 spells CASSWEGLAAHSNQPQHF. In DNA, the CDR3 is TGTGCCAGCAGCTGGGAGGGACTAGCGGCTCATAGCAATCAGCCCCAGCATTTT.

This chain links TRBV27 with TRBJ2-7, with a weak D call TRBD2 (6 bases). The V and J ends lost 6 bases and 2 bases respectively, with 11 bases between them. Germline V CDR1 and CDR2: MNHEY, SMNVEV (reference sequence). The CDR3 has 13 amino acids. CDR3 in DNA: TGTGCCAGCAGCCGGGACTCAACCTACGAGCAGTACTTC. Translating gives CASSRDSTYEQYF.

The rearrangement uses TRBV11-2 and TRBJ2-7, with D uncertain. The CDR3 loop spans 16 amino acids. V lost 2 bases to trimming and J lost 0 bases, with 14 bases between them. Per the germline V gene, CDR1 is SGHAT and CDR2 is FQNNGV. DNA of the CDR3: TGTGCCAGCAGCTTAAAGGAGCTTCTAAGCTCCTACGAGCAGTACTTC. This gives the protein CASSLKELLSSYEQYF.

The chain has TRBV14 and TRBJ2-7; 7 bases match TRBD1. The CDR3 totals 16 residues. V was clipped by 5 bases and J by 0 bases; unmatched bases: 10. Germline values: CDR1 SGHDN, CDR2 FVKESK. CDR3 bases: TGTGCCAGCAGCTCCTTTTCACGGGACAGCTCCTACGAGCAGTACTTC. Its translation is CASSSFSRDSSYEQYF.

This clone was observed once. The chain links TRBV10-3 to TRBJ2-7, with TRBD1 matching 9 bases. There are 16 residues in the CDR3. CDR1 and CDR2 (germline): ENHRY, SYGVKD. Unmatched junction bases numbered 7, after V lost 2 bases and J lost 2 bases. The CDR3 DNA is TGTGCCATCAGTGAGGTCCCAGGACAGGGGACCTACGAGCAGTACTTC. Protein product: CAISEVPGQGTYEQYF.

The V gene is TRBV2, the J gene TRBJ1-3; D not certain. The CDR3 is 13 amino acids. Germline V CDR1 and CDR2: SNHLY, FYNNEI. The CDR3 bases are TGTGCTTTAGGTGGACTCTCTGGAAACACCATATATTTT. Translated: CALGGLSGNTIYF.

The V gene is TRBV29-1, the J gene TRBJ2-1; D remains ambiguous. Germline V gene lookup returns CDR1 SQVTM and CDR2 ANQGSEA. The CDR3 loop spans 17 amino acids. The V gene lost 2 bases and the J gene lost 8 bases, with 25 bases spanning the gap. The CDR3 nucleotides are TGCAGCGTTGAAACGCCCCTAGAGGTTCCCGTTGGGGATGAGCAGTTCTTC. Encoded protein: CSVETPLEVPVGDEQFF.

The V and J genes are TRBV25-1 and TRBJ2-7; D perhaps matches TRBD1 (6 bases). V lost 2 bases and J lost 0, with 11 bases in between. The CDR3 runs 15 residues. Germline assignment: CDR1 MGHDK and CDR2 SYGVNS. CDR3 nucleotide sequence: TGTGCCAGCAGTGAAGAGGGGGTGAACTCCTACGAGCAGTACTTC. This translates into CASSEEGVNSYEQYF.